This entry lists 12 T cell receptor beta chains sequenced from one sample in a study of Ad26.COV2.S vaccination and SARS-CoV-2 variants. Clones were sequenced by immunoSEQ multiplex PCR, and TCRdb holds only the in-frame ones, with some missing. The sample shows 380,000 or so clones, roughly 80% of them seen only once. Stated treatment: 15 to 20 received Ad26.COV2.S at low or high dose, single or two shots; about 5 received placebo; per-sample allocation not given. At day 63 after the first vaccine or placebo injection, samples were drawn. Sequences were derived from peripheral blood, sampled in a trial of Ad26.COV2.S vaccine versus placebo. The receptor source for this set is a person between 18 and 65 years old who received the Ad26.COV2.S COVID-19 vaccine or a placebo.

The chain employs TRBV6-2 or TRBV6-3 and TRBJ2-5; maybe TRBD2 (5 bases). V lost 0 bases and J lost 2, with 7 bases in between. CDR1 is MNHEY and CDR2 is SVGEGT in the germline V gene. The CDR3 runs 14 residues. This chain's CDR3 is CASSYSTMQETQYF. As DNA, the CDR3 is TGTGCCAGCAGTTACTCGACTATGCAAGAGACCCAGTACTTC.

V and J are TRBV10-3 and TRBJ1-4; the D gene is possibly TRBD1 (5 bases). This CDR3 has 15 amino acids. Per the germline V gene, CDR1 is ENHRY and CDR2 is SYGVKD. V was clipped by 4 bases and J by 3 bases, with 12 bases between them. CDR3 DNA sequence: TGTGCCATCAGTGCCCAGGGTCCTGCTAATGAAAAACTGTTTTTT. It encodes CAISAQGPANEKLFF.

In its sample, this clone was seen once. This chain uses TRBV4-1 with TRBJ2-7, with 9 positions matching TRBD1. The CDR3 is made up of 15 amino acids. CDR1 and CDR2 from the germline V gene are MGHRA and YSYEKL. J was trimmed by 2 bases and V by 5 bases; bases with no gene match: 7. CDR3 DNA: TGCGCCAGCAGCTTCGCACAGGGGGCCCCCTACGAGCAGTACTTC. It codes for CASSFAQGAPYEQYF.

J is TRBJ1-2 and V is TRBV19; 8 positions match TRBD1. This CDR3 has 14 residues. CDR1 and CDR2 (germline): LNHDA, SQIVND (reference sequence). After removal of 4 bases from V and 3 bases from J, the junction contained 4 bases not matched to a gene. The CDR3 bases are TGTGCCAGTAGTAGACCGGGACAGGACTATGGCTACACCTTC. Amino acid sequence: CASSRPGQDYGYTF.

V is TRBV7-9 and J is TRBJ2-6; possible D gene TRBD1, 6 bases. Germline V lookup: CDR1 SEHNR, CDR2 FQNEAQ (reference sequence). The CDR3 sequence is 19 residues long. Trimming took off 4 bases at V and 0 bases at J, with 19 bases between the two ends. CDR3 nucleotides: TGTGCCAGCAGCTCCGGGTGGACAGCCACTATCTCTGGGGCCAACGTCCTGACTTTC. Translating it yields CASSSGWTATISGANVLTF.

V is TRBV28 and J is TRBJ1-1; the match to TRBD1 covers 10 bases. Trimming at V came to 7 bases and at J to 8 bases, leaving 28 bases not matched to a gene. The CDR3 covers 20 residues. Germline-derived CDR1 and CDR2 are MDHEN and SYDVKM. The CDR3 nucleotides read TGTGCCAGCACTCTCTATGCCCCCCGGGACAGGGGCTCCAGAGCTGGGGAAGCTTTCTTT. Its protein product is CASTLYAPRDRGSRAGEAFF.

The chain joins TRBV4-2 to TRBJ1-1, with unresolved D. V was shortened by 4 bases and J by 1 base, with 7 bases between the two germline ends. Germline CDR1 reads LGHNA; CDR2 reads YNFKEQ. This CDR3 has 13 residues. The CDR3 loop reads CASSLGPNTEAFF. The DNA of the CDR3 is TGTGCCAGCAGCCTAGGGCCGAACACTGAAGCTTTCTTT.

This clone has just a few counts. Other DNA variants within this sample encode the same CDR3. This chain uses TRBV18 with TRBJ1-1; D not certain. The germline CDR1 and CDR2 sequences are KGHSH and LQKENI. Trimming removed 2 bases at V and 3 bases at J, with 10 bases between. The CDR3 consists of 14 residues. The CDR3 DNA reads as TGTGCCAGCTCACCAACGGGCGGGGACACTGAAGCTTTCTTT. Amino acid sequence: CASSPTGGDTEAFF.

This chain connects TRBV19 to TRBJ2-1, with no clear D. The CDR3 runs 14 residues. CDR1 is LNHDA and CDR2 is SQIVND in the germline V gene (reference sequence). V dropped 1 base and J dropped 2 bases, with 6 bases sitting between them. CDR3 nucleotides: TGTGCCAGTAGTATAGGTTCTACCTACAATGAGCAGTTCTTC. This codes for CASSIGSTYNEQFF.

The genes are TRBV5-4 and TRBJ2-1; 10 nucleotides match TRBD1. Germline loops: CDR1 SGHNT, CDR2 YYREEE (reference sequence). This CDR3 spans 16 amino acids. V was pared by 2 bases and J by 6 bases, with 8 bases of the junction left unmatched. The CDR3 coding sequence is TGTGCCAGCAGCTTAGGGACAGGGGACATTGGCAATGAGCAGTTCTTC. It yields the protein CASSLGTGDIGNEQFF.

This clone was recorded only once. V is TRBV6-5 and J is TRBJ1-6; 8 bases align to TRBD1. J lost 9 bases, V lost 6 bases, and 7 bases had no gene match. Per germline, CDR1 MNHEY and CDR2 SVGAGI. The CDR3 is made up of 14 amino acids. The CDR3 DNA follows: TGTGCCAGCAGCGTGACAGGGGCGGGTTCACCCCTCCACTTT. This encodes CASSVTGAGSPLHF.

V and J are TRBV20-1 and TRBJ2-1, with TRBD2 matching 10 bases. Germline CDR1 and CDR2: DFQATT and SNEGSKA (reference sequence). The CDR3 has 14 residues. Trimming cost V 3 bases and J 15 bases; bases outside gene matches: 14. CDR3 nucleotide sequence: TGCAGTGCTAGTCGAGCTAGCGGGAGCTCGGCGGCGTTCTTC. Protein: CSASRASGSSAAFF.